This T cell receptor beta chain was identified in a study of shared clonotypes between healthy human individuals. General study findings and limits: Despite large depth, rarefaction showed incomplete sorted-subset sequencing. In a handful of donors, about 5% of naive CD4 clonotypes appeared in common.

This clone was counted ten times or more. What it recognizes is unknown. On sorted subsets, replicate PCRs used roughly 220 ng DNA, or roughly 30,000 T cell genomes. Under the authors' procedure: ImmunoSEQ gave junction-only sequences without quality scores, so filtering differed. TCRdb's table, derived via immunoSEQ multiplex PCR, lists solely in-frame clones and lacks some. That table furnishes V, J and clone size, whereas the DNA furnished D and trimming. The sample lists 550,000 to 800,000 clones, around 67% occurring once. The CDR3 spans 12 residues. Germline lookup yields CDR1 MDHEN and CDR2 SYDVKM. Trimming removed 7 bases at V and 3 bases at J, with 9 bases between.

This TCR derives from a woman aged 25-40 years in good health. The sample taken for sequencing was memory CD4+ T cells sorted from blood. The subset is: CD45RA-negative fraction. The gene calls are TRBV28 and TRBJ1-2; D not certain. The CDR3 DNA reads as TGTGCCAGCAACGTGGCGGACTATGGCTACACCTTC. Amino acid sequence: CASNVADYGYTF.